A single sample is the source of the 4 T cell receptor beta chains below, sequenced in a study of CD8 T cells in Susac syndrome. Random hexamers were used to reverse transcribe an amount of 0.5 to 1 ug RNA. TCRdb analysed the immunoSEQ multiplex PCR reads with MiXCR anew, one entry per CDR3 protein. The table includes fewer than 80,000 distinct CDR3 sequences, 95% detected once. Sequencing was carried out using CD8+ T cells from PBMCs. These receptors were collected from a human donor in good health.

This chain joins TRBV9 and TRBJ2-2; D unresolved. Trimming shortened V by 0 bases and J by 7 bases, and 22 bases separated the two germline ends. CDR3 length equals 18 residues. Germline assignment: CDR1 SGDLS and CDR2 YYNGEE. The CDR3 DNA reads TGTGCCAGCAGCGTAGGCAGGTCGGGCCCCCTTTGGGGCGGGGAGCTGTTTTTT. Translating gives CASSVGRSGPLWGGELFF.

This chain connects TRBV9 to TRBJ2-7; 11 nucleotides agree with TRBD2. The trim removed 3 bases at V and 0 bases at J, leaving 2 bases unmatched. This CDR3 contains 15 residues. Per germline, CDR1 SGDLS and CDR2 YYNGEE. The CDR3 loop is CASSAGTSGSYEQYF. CDR3 DNA: TGTGCCAGCAGCGCTGGGACTAGCGGCTCCTACGAGCAGTACTTC.

The chain couples TRBV9 to TRBJ2-1; maybe TRBD2 (5 bases). Trimming shortened V by 4 bases and J by 1 base, and 12 bases separated the two germline ends. Germline lookup yields CDR1 SGDLS and CDR2 YYNGEE. The length of the CDR3 is 15 residues. The CDR3, as DNA: TGTGCCAGCAGCTCCAGCGGCTTATCCTACAATGAGCAGTTCTTC. It is translated as CASSSSGLSYNEQFF.

The V and J genes are TRBV14 and TRBJ1-2, with D maybe TRBD1 (6 bases). The length of the CDR3 is 14 residues. Trimming took 3 bases from V and 4 from J, leaving 12 bases between them. The germline CDR1 and CDR2 sequences are SGHDN and FVKESK. CDR3 nucleotides: TGTGCCAGCAGCCAGATTACGGGGGCCTATGGCTACACCTTC. This encodes CASSQITGAYGYTF.